This T cell receptor (beta chain) was observed in a study of blood T cell repertoires in COVID-19. Germline CDR1 LNHDA, CDR2 SQIVND (reference sequence). Deletions cut 1 base from V and 4 bases from J, with 10 bases between. This CDR3 has 14 amino acids. In the source study's methods: Quantification of nucleated cells was approximated via reference gene primer amplification. Sequencing was performed with immunoSEQ multiplex PCR; in TCRdb, only in-frame clones are kept and a portion is missing. V, J and clone size are those of that table, while D and trimming were read from the DNA. The sample shows some 64,000 clones, 70% to 80% of them seen only once.

The receptor's source is a man older than 75 with active or convalescent COVID-19. Sequenced input: peripheral blood. V and J are TRBV19 and TRBJ1-1, with a weak D call TRBD1 (5 bases). The chain's CDR3 is CASSIGSGGTEAFF. The CDR3 DNA follows: TGTGCCAGTAGTATAGGATCGGGGGGCACTGAAGCTTTCTTT.